This T cell receptor (beta chain) was profiled in a study of control samples from healthy donors and cancer patients (dated by TCRdb to about 2020). Notes on this clone: Its antigen has not been determined. Per-base quality was not reported, and no clone a single base away is much larger than it.

Sequences MNHEY (CDR1) and SMNVEV (CDR2) are obtained from the germline V gene (reference sequence). V lost 4 bases and J lost 4 bases, and the count of bases not matched to a germline gene is 9. Taken from cysteine to phenylalanine, the CDR3 has 16 residues. Only CDR3 DNA remains: 48 bases, in frame from the first base. Library method: the immunoSEQ multiplex PCR assay. Here the immuneACCESS table is served through TCRdb, limited to in-frame sequences with V and J called. Missing clones are a known gap in these copies; in checked studies unresolved V genes cover under half, and the rest lacks a known reason. The sample table contains about 61,000 clones; only one count was recorded for 85% to 90% of them. Around 6% of the sample belongs to the ten largest clones.

The sequenced sample was PBMCs. This chain joins TRBV27 to TRBJ2-5; 10 of the junction bases match TRBD2. The receptor's source is a man between 60 and 70 years old with colorectal cancer. This receptor carries the CDR3 CASSSLGLASGETQYF. In nucleotides, the sequence is TGTGCCAGCAGTTCGTTGGGACTAGCGTCGGGAGAGACCCAGTACTTC.